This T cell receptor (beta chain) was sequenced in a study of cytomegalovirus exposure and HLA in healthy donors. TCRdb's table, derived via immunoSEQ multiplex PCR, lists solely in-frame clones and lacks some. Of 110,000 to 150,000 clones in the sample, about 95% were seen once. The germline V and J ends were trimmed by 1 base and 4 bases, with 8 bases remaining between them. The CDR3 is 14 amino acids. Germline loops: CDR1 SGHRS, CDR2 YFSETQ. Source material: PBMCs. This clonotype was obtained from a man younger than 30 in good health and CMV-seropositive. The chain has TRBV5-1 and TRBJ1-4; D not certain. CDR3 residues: CASSLNPDNEKLFF. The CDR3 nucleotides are TGCGCCAGCAGCTTGAATCCAGATAATGAAAAACTGTTTTTT.